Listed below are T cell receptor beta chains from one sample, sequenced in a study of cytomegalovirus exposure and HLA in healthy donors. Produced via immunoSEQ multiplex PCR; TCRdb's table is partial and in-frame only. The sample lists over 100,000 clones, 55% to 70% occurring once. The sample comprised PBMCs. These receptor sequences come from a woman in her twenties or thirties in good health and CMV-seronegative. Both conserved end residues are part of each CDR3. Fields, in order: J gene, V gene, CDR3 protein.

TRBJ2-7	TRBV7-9	CASSLRTRSDEQYF
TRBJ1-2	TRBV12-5	CASAPTGGDGYTF
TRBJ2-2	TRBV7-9	CASSSGTPNTGELFF
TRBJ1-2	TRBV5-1	CASSLDGQGPEGYTF
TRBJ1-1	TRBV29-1	CSVEDSLEAFF
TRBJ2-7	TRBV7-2	CASSLGTLAGWYEQYF
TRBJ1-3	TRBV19	CASSITFRSNSGNTIYF
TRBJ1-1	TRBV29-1	CSVARTGSTEAFF
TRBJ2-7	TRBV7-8	CASSRPGAYEQYF
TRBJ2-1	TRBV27	CASSSGVNEQFF
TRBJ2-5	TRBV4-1	CASSFLATQETQYF
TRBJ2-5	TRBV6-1	CASTEWAGQETQYF
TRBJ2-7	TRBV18	CASSPPSRANEQYF
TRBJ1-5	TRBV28	CASSSTGIRQPQHF
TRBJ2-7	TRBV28	CASTGTASGRGEQYF
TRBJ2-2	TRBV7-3	CASSLASGANTGELFF
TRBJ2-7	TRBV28	CASSVILAGVSYEQYF
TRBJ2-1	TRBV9	CASSVSFTTISYNEQFF
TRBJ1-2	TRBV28	CASSPAGKANYGYTF
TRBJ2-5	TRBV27	CASSPQGQGGPQETQYF
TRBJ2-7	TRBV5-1	CASSSTVSYEQYF
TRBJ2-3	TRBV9	CASSPSGSTADTQYF
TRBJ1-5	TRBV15	CATSRDGDSSNQPQHF
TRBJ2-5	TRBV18	CASSASQRGQETQYF
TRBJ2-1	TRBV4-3	CASSQGGTSGNNEQFF
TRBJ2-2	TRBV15	CATSRVRELAGPGELFF
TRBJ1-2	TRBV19	CASRGQGTNINYGYTF
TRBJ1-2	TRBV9	CASSKGTGGSGYTF
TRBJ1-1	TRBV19	CASSIGAREAFF